This T cell receptor (beta chain) was found in a study of shared clonotypes between healthy human individuals. Study at large: Contributing individuals were two females and a few males aged 18 to 49.

V lost 5 bases to trimming and J lost 2 bases, with 13 bases between them. CDR1 is LNHDA, CDR2 SQIVND, per germline (reference sequence). CDR3 length: 16 residues. The authors ran the assay at deep level. Each cell subset's genomic DNA was divided evenly among several immunoSEQ plates. TCRdb's table, derived via immunoSEQ multiplex PCR, lists solely in-frame clones and lacks some. The repertoire has roughly 500,000 clones, around four fifths of them found once; the top ten carry approximately 12%. General study results and limits: Represented genetic and exposure-history diversity was restricted by having few donors.

Points on this clone: The antigen remains undetermined.

The receptor comes from a middle-aged woman in good health. Some clones in this sample may be carry-over from other donors' samples. Sequenced sample: PBMCs. The chain recombines TRBV19 with TRBJ2-6; D perhaps matches TRBD2 (5 bases). The DNA for the CDR3 is TGTGCCAGTAGTCCCGACGAGGGCACTGGGGCCAACGTCCTGACTTTC. Amino acids: CASSPDEGTGANVLTF.